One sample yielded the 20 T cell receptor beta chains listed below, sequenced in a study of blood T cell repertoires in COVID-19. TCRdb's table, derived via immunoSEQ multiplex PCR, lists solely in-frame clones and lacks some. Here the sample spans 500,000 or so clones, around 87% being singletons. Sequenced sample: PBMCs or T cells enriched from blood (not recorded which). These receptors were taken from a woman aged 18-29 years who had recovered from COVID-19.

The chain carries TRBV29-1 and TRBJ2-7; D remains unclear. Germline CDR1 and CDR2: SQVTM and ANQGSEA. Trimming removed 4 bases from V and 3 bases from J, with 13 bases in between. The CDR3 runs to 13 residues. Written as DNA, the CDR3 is TGCAGCGTTGTGTCAGATATAAGCTACGAGCAGTACTTC. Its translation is CSVVSDISYEQYF.

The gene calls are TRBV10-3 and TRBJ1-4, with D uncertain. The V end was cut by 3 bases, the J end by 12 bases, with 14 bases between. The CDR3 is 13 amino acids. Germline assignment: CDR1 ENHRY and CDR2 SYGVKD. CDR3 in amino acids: CAISDGLKEELFF. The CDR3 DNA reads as TGTGCCATCAGTGATGGGCTAAAGGAGGAACTGTTTTTT.

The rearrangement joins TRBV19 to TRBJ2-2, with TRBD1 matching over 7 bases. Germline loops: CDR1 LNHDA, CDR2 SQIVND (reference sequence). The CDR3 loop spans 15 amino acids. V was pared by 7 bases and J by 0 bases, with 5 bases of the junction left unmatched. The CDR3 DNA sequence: TGTGCCAGTACCCGGACAGGTCCGAACACCGGGGAGCTGTTTTTT. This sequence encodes CASTRTGPNTGELFF.

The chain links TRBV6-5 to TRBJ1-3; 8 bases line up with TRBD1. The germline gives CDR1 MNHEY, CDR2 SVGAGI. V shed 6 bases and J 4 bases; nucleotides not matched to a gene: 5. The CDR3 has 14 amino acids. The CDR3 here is CASSRQGIGNTIYF. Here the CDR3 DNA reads TGTGCCAGCAGCCGACAGGGGATCGGAAACACCATATATTTT.

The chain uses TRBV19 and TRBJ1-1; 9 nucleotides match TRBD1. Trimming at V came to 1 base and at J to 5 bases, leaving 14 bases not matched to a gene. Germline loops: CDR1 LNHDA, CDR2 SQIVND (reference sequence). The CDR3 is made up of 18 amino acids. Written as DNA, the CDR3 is TGTGCCAGTAGTATAGTAACCGCATACAGGGGGCGAGGGACTGAAGCTTTCTTT. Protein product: CASSIVTAYRGRGTEAFF.

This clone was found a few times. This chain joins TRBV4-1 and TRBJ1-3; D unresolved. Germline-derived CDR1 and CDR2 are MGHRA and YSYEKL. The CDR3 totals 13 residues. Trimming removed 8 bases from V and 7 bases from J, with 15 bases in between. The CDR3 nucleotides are TGCGCCAGCGCACGTCCCTCCGGGAACACCATATATTTT. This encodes CASARPSGNTIYF.

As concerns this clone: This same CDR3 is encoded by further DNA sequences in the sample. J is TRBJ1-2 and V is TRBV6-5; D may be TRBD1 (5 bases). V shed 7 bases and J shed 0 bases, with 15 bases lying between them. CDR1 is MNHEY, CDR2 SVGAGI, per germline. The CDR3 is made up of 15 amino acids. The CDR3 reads CASTPGRGANYGYTF. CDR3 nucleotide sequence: TGTGCCAGCACCCCCGGGAGGGGAGCTAACTATGGCTACACCTTC.

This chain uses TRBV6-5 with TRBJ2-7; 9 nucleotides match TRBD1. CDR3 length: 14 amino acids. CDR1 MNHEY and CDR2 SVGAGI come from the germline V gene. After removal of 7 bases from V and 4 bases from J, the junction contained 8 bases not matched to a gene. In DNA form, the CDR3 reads TGTGCCAGCAATCCGGGACAGGGTCAATACGAGCAGTACTTC. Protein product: CASNPGQGQYEQYF.

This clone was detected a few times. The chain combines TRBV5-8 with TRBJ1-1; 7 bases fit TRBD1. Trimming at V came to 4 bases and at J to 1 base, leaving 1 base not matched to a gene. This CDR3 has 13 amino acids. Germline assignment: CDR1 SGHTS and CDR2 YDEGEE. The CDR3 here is CASSRDRNTEAFF. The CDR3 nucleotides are TGTGCCAGCAGCCGGGACAGGAACACTGAAGCTTTCTTT. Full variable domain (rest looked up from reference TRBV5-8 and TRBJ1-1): EAGVTQSPTHLIKTRGQQATLRCSPISGHTSVYWYQQALGLGLQFLLWYDEGEERNRGNFPPRFSGRQFPNYSSELNVNALELEDSALYLCASSRDRNTEAFFGQGTRLTVV.

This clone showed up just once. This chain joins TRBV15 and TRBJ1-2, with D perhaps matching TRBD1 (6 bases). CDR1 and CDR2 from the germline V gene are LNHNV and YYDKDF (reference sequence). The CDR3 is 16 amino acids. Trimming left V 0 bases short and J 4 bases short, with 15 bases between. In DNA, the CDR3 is TGTGCCACCAGCAGAGACCTTGGGACACCCGCCTATGGCTACACCTTC. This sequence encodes CATSRDLGTPAYGYTF.

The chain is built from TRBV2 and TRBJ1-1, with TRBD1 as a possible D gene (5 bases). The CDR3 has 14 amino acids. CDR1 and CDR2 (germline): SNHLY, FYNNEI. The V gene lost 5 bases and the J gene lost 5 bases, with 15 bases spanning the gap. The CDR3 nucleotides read TGTGCCAGCAGTCCCCAAGGGGCTGGGACTGAAGCTTTCTTT. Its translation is CASSPQGAGTEAFF. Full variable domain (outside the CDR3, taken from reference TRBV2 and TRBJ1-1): EPEVTQTPSHQVTQMGQEVILRCVPISNHLYFYWYRQILGQKVEFLVSFYNNEISEKSEIFDDQFSVERPDGSNFTLKIRSTKLEDSAMYFCASSPQGAGTEAFFGQGTRLTVV.

The CDR3 protein is CASSHLVADRGGIEAFF. The CDR3 nucleotides read TGCGCCAGCAGCCACCTCGTAGCGGACAGGGGAGGAATTGAAGCTTTCTTT. The V call is TRBV4-1, the J call TRBJ1-1; 9 bases map to TRBD1. V was clipped by 3 bases and J by 7 bases; unmatched bases: 15. This CDR3 has 17 residues. Germline CDR1 and CDR2: MGHRA and YSYEKL.

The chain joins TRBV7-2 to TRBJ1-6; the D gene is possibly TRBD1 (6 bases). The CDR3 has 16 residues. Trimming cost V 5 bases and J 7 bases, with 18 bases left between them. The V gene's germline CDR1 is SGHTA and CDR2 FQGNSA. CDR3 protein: CASSPTTGPRNSPLHF. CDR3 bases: TGTGCCAGCAGCCCAACAACAGGGCCAAGGAATTCACCCCTCCACTTT.

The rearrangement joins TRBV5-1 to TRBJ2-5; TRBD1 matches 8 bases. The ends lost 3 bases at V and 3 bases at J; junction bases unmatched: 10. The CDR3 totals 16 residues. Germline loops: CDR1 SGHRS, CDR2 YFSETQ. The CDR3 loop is CASSSLPGGAEETQYF. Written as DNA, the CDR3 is TGCGCCAGCAGCTCCCTGCCAGGGGGCGCAGAAGAGACCCAGTACTTC. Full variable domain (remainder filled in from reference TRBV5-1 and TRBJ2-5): KAGVTQTPRYLIKTRGQQVTLSCSPISGHRSVSWYQQTPGQGLQFLFEYFSETQRNKGNFPGRFSGRQFSNSRSEMNVSTLELGDSALYLCASSSLPGGAEETQYFGPGTRLLVL.

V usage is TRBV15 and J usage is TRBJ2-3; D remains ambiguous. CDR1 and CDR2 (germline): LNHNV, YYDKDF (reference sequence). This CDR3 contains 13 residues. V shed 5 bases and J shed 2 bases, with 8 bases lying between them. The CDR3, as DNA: TGTGCCACCAGCGCCAGTTACACAGATACGCAGTATTTT. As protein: CATSASYTDTQYF.

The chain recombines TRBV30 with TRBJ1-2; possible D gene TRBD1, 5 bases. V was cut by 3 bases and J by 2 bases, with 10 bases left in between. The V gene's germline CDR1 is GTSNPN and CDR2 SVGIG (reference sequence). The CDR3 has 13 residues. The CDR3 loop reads CAWRPGPNYGYTF. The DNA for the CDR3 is TGTGCCTGGAGGCCAGGGCCGAACTATGGCTACACCTTC.

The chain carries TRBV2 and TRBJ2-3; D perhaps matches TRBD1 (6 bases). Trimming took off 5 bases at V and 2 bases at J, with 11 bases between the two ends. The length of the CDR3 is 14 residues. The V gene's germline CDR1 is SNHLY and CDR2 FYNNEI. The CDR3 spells CASSKTGFTDTQYF. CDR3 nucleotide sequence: TGTGCCAGCAGTAAGACAGGATTCACAGATACGCAGTATTTT. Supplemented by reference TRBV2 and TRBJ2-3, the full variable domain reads EPEVTQTPSHQVTQMGQEVILRCVPISNHLYFYWYRQILGQKVEFLVSFYNNEISEKSEIFDDQFSVERPDGSNFTLKIRSTKLEDSAMYFCASSKTGFTDTQYFGPGTRLTVL.

CDR3 in DNA: TGTGCCAGTAGCAAAGGGCAGGGGGCTCGTACCGGGGAGCTGTTTTTT. Residues: CASSKGQGARTGELFF. V gene TRBV19 combines with J gene TRBJ2-2; TRBD1 matches 8 bases. The CDR3 spans 16 residues. V shed 6 bases and J 5 bases; nucleotides not matched to a gene: 11. Germline V CDR1 and CDR2: LNHDA, SQIVND (reference sequence).

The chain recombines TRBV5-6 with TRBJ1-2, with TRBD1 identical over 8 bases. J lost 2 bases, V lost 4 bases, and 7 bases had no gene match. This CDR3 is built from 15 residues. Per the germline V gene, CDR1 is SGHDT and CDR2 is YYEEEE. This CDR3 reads CASSADRAGNYGYTF. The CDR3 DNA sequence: TGTGCCAGCAGCGCGGACAGGGCGGGGAACTATGGCTACACCTTC.

CDR3 bases: TGTGCCAGTAGTCTAATGGACAGGGGTGGTGGCTACACCTTC. Protein product: CASSLMDRGGGYTF. The gene calls are TRBV19 and TRBJ1-2; 9 bases are shared with TRBD1. This CDR3 region has 14 residues. Germline CDR1 reads LNHDA; CDR2 reads SQIVND (reference sequence). The J segment lost 7 bases and the V segment lost 5 bases, leaving 8 bases of the junction unmatched.